Sequencing of this T cell receptor beta chain was carried out in a study of control samples from healthy donors and cancer patients. Clones were sequenced by immunoSEQ multiplex PCR, and TCRdb holds only the in-frame ones, with some missing. The sample holds about 140,000 clones, roughly 89% seen once. CDR1 GTSNPN and CDR2 SVGIG come from the germline V gene (reference sequence). V was clipped by 1 base and J by 5 bases, with 11 bases between them. The CDR3 runs 13 residues. What was sequenced was blood. The TCR comes from a man under 40 in good health. The gene calls are TRBV30 and TRBJ1-1; no definite D call. The CDR3 region has the DNA TGTGCCTGGAGTGGAGGTTTAGGGACTGAAGCTTTCTTT. This gives the protein CAWSGGLGTEAFF.